One and the same sample provided the 27 T cell receptor beta chains below, sequenced in a study of post-analysis software for immune sequencing data. Study-wide results and caveats: Controls showed lower frequencies than patients for five or six TRBV segments, and TRBV5-6, TRBV5-1 and TRBV20-1 were among these.

No antigens are known for them. Unique molecular identifiers tagged the TCR beta cDNA libraries. TCRdb reprocessed the PCR reads with MiXCR, giving one entry per CDR3 protein. The sample has about 770,000 distinct CDR3 sequences, 40% to 55% seen once. Sequences were obtained from blood. The receptors shown here come from a girl aged 5-17 years with multiple sclerosis.

The chain carries TRBV7-9 and TRBJ2-3; D is perhaps TRBD1 (6 bases). There are 17 residues in the CDR3. Trimming removed 0 bases at V and 2 bases at J, with 15 bases between. Germline V gene data show CDR1 as SEHNR and CDR2 as FQNEAQ (reference sequence). CDR3 residues: CASSLALGTKLTDTQYF. DNA of the CDR3: TGTGCCAGCAGCTTAGCGTTGGGGACAAAACTCACAGATACGCAGTATTTT.

This rearrangement joins TRBV6-5 to TRBJ2-6; tentatively, D is TRBD1 (6 bases). There are 15 residues in the CDR3. The germline V gene encodes CDR1 MNHEY and CDR2 SVGAGI. Trimming pared 5 bases from V and 1 base from J, leaving 9 bases between. The CDR3 DNA is TGTGCCAGCAGTACCGGACAGTCTGGGGCCAACGTCCTGACTTTC. It encodes CASSTGQSGANVLTF.

The V and J genes are TRBV12-3 or TRBV12-4 and TRBJ1-1; 7 nucleotides align to TRBD1. This CDR3 is built from 15 residues. V was clipped by 1 base and J by 0 bases; unmatched bases: 2. The CDR3 region is CASSLDTGVNTEAFF. In DNA form, the CDR3 reads TGTGCCAGCAGTTTAGATACAGGGGTGAACACTGAAGCTTTCTTT.

V is TRBV27 and J is TRBJ2-1; TRBD1 agrees at 8 bases. V was clipped by 2 bases and J by 9 bases; unmatched bases: 12. The CDR3 has 16 residues. Germline CDR1 and CDR2: MNHEY and SMNVEV (reference sequence). This CDR3 is CASSLPGQGRGGEQFF. As DNA, the CDR3 is TGTGCCAGCAGTTTACCCGGACAGGGAAGAGGGGGTGAGCAGTTCTTC.

This chain uses TRBV20-1 with TRBJ2-7; tentatively, D is TRBD2 (5 bases). V was cut by 5 bases and J by 2 bases, with 10 bases left in between. CDR1 DFQATT and CDR2 SNEGSKA come from the germline V gene (reference sequence). The CDR3 consists of 12 residues. CDR3 sequence reads: CSAGGPTYEQYF. The CDR3, as DNA: TGCAGTGCTGGCGGGCCCACCTACGAGCAGTACTTC.

This clonotype showed up just once. V is TRBV9 and J is TRBJ2-3, with 7 bases lining up with TRBD2. V was pared by 7 bases and J by 5 bases, with 13 bases of the junction left unmatched. CDR1 is SGDLS, CDR2 YYNGEE, per germline. The CDR3 runs 15 residues. The CDR3 DNA sequence: TGTGCCAGCGCCGAAACGGCGGGAGATGGAGATACGCAGTATTTT. This codes for CASAETAGDGDTQYF. The whole variable domain, remainder taken from reference TRBV9 and TRBJ2-3, is DSGVTQTPKHLITATGQRVTLRCSPRSGDLSVYWYQQSLDQGLQFLIQYYNGEERAKGNILERFSAQQFPDLHSELNLSSLELGDSALYFCASAETAGDGDTQYFGPGTRLTVL.

This chain uses TRBV5-1 with TRBJ2-6, with 9 bases that match TRBD2. CDR1 is SGHRS and CDR2 is YFSETQ in the germline V gene. Unmatched junction bases numbered 3, after V lost 0 bases and J lost 2 bases. The CDR3 runs to 17 residues. DNA for the CDR3: TGCGCCAGCAGCTTGGGTAGCGGGAGCGCTGGGGCCAACGTCCTGACTTTC. It specifies CASSLGSGSAGANVLTF.

The chain uses TRBV29-1 and TRBJ2-6, with D hard to call. Looked up from germline, CDR1 is SQVTM and CDR2 is ANQGSEA. CDR3 length: 15 residues. The V end was cut by 3 bases, the J end by 4 bases, with 13 bases between. CDR3 sequence reads: CSVDEAGFGANVLTF. CDR3 DNA sequence: TGCAGCGTTGATGAGGCTGGGTTCGGGGCCAACGTCCTGACTTTC.

This chain connects TRBV4-3 to TRBJ2-3; no clear D gene. The CDR3 is 14 residues long. The V gene lost 0 bases and the J gene lost 6 bases, with 10 bases spanning the gap. Germline V gives CDR1 LGHNA, CDR2 YSLEER. The DNA for the CDR3 is TGCGCCAGCAGCCAAGAGGAGACTTGGGATACGCAGTATTTT. This sequence encodes CASSQEETWDTQYF.

This clonotype has only a few counts. The rearrangement uses TRBV27 and TRBJ1-1; no reliable D call. This CDR3 comprises 15 residues. Germline V lookup: CDR1 MNHEY, CDR2 SMNVEV (reference sequence). Trimming left V 2 bases short and J 3 bases short, with 13 bases between. CDR3 protein: CASSLTSVGYTEAFF. CDR3 bases: TGTGCCAGCAGTTTAACGAGCGTCGGGTACACTGAAGCTTTCTTT.

The chain is built from TRBV6-6 and TRBJ1-5; D unclear. The CDR3 is made up of 15 amino acids. Germline V gene sequence: CDR1 MNHNY, CDR2 SVGAGI (reference sequence). V lost 4 bases and J 6 bases, leaving 16 bases between the germline ends. The CDR3, as DNA: TGTGCCAGCAGTTGGGGTGGGCGCCTGAGTCAGCCCCAGCATTTT. It is translated as CASSWGGRLSQPQHF.

V usage is TRBV7-8 and J usage is TRBJ1-2, with unresolved D. The V end was cut by 0 bases, the J end by 8 bases, with 13 bases between. CDR1 is SGHVS and CDR2 is FQNEAQ in the germline V gene. The CDR3 is 14 amino acids. The CDR3 DNA sequence: TGTGCCAGCAGCTTAGCAAATGGATTGAGGGGCTACACCTTC. Its translation: CASSLANGLRGYTF.

This clonotype was seen only a few times. This chain joins TRBV19 and TRBJ2-1; D may be TRBD1 or TRBD2 (5 bases each). V was shortened by 4 bases and J by 4 bases, with 14 bases between the two germline ends. The CDR3 is made up of 15 amino acids. Germline lookup yields CDR1 LNHDA and CDR2 SQIVND (reference sequence). CDR3 residues: CASSTGTATYNEQFF. The CDR3 DNA reads TGTGCCAGTAGTACCGGGACCGCGACGTACAATGAGCAGTTCTTC.

The chain combines TRBV4-1 with TRBJ2-3; D is perhaps TRBD2 (5 bases). V was shortened by 0 bases and J by 2 bases, with 9 bases between the two germline ends. The CDR3 length is 15 residues. Germline V lookup: CDR1 MGHRA, CDR2 YSYEKL. This chain's CDR3 is CASSQEGRTTDTQYF. DNA of the CDR3: TGCGCCAGCAGCCAAGAGGGGAGAACCACAGATACGCAGTATTTT.

The CDR3, as DNA: TGTGCCAGCAGCCGGACAGTTGGCCACGAGCAGTACTTC. It yields the protein CASSRTVGHEQYF. The chain employs TRBV12-3 or TRBV12-4 and TRBJ2-7; a possible D gene is TRBD1 (6 bases). CDR3 size: 13 residues. V was shortened by 6 bases and J by 5 bases, with 14 bases between the two germline ends.

The chain has TRBV3-1 and TRBJ2-1; no definite D call. Trimming took 1 base from V and 2 from J, leaving 9 bases between them. There are 15 residues in the CDR3. The V gene's germline CDR1 is LGHDT and CDR2 YNNKEL (reference sequence). CDR3 DNA: TGTGCCAGCAGCCAAGGTTCAGACACCTACAATGAGCAGTTCTTC. Translated, it gives CASSQGSDTYNEQFF.

The V call is TRBV7-9, the J call TRBJ2-2, with 14 positions matching TRBD2. Losses at the gene ends were 4 bases for V and 6 bases for J; bases not matched to a gene: 4. Germline V gives CDR1 SEHNR, CDR2 FQNEAQ (reference sequence). This CDR3 spans 16 amino acids. The CDR3: CASSSGTSGRAGELFF. The DNA for the CDR3 is TGTGCCAGCAGCTCCGGGACTAGCGGGAGAGCCGGGGAGCTGTTTTTT. The full variable domain, in which reference TRBV7-9 and TRBJ2-2 provide the parts outside the CDR3, is DTGVSQNPRHKITKRGQNVTFRCDPISEHNRLYWYRQTLGQGPEFLTYFQNEAQLEKSRLLSDRFSAERPKGSFSTLEIQRTEQGDSAMYLCASSSGTSGRAGELFFGEGSRLTVL.

This clonotype has a handful of counts. The CDR3 DNA is TGTGCCAGTAGTCGGGGCAGAGGTAGCAATCAGCCCCAGCATTTT. Translated: CASSRGRGSNQPQHF. The chain uses TRBV19 and TRBJ1-5, with a weak D call TRBD1 (5 bases). V was pared by 5 bases and J by 0 bases, with 11 bases between. CDR3 size: 15 residues. Germline V gives CDR1 LNHDA, CDR2 SQIVND (reference sequence).

The rearrangement uses TRBV3-1 and TRBJ2-7; weak D call: TRBD1 (6 bases). The length of the CDR3 is 14 residues. Germline CDR1 is LGHDT and CDR2 is YNNKEL (reference sequence). V dropped 3 bases and J dropped 0 bases, with 9 bases sitting between them. Written as DNA, the CDR3 is TGTGCCAGCAGCCAGGACAGTTACTCCTACGAGCAGTACTTC. This translates into CASSQDSYSYEQYF.

The CDR3 sequence: CASSKTLNEQFF. The CDR3 DNA sequence: TGTGCCAGCAGTAAAACCCTCAATGAGCAGTTCTTC. The chain employs TRBV6-5 and TRBJ2-1; no firm D call. The CDR3 runs to 12 residues. Germline CDR1 is MNHEY and CDR2 is SVGAGI. Deletions cut 5 bases from V and 6 bases from J, with 8 bases between.

This clonotype has a handful of counts. The rearrangement links TRBV20-1 to TRBJ1-2; TRBD1 aligns across 7 bases. V dropped 6 bases and J dropped 0; count of bases not matched to a gene: 4. This CDR3 region has 13 residues. CDR1 and CDR2 (germline): DFQATT, SNEGSKA (reference sequence). CDR3 nucleotides: TGCAGTGCAGGGACAGCCCCTAACTATGGCTACACCTTC. This codes for CSAGTAPNYGYTF.

The J gene is TRBJ1-6, the V gene TRBV29-1; D unclear. V shed 5 bases and J shed 8 bases, with 13 bases lying between them. Per the germline V gene, CDR1 is SQVTM and CDR2 is ANQGSEA. The CDR3 consists of 13 residues. The CDR3 here is CSVSGGGDSPLHF. The CDR3 DNA reads as TGCAGCGTTTCAGGAGGTGGGGATTCACCCCTCCACTTT.

This clonotype was observed a single time. The chain uses TRBV12-3 or TRBV12-4 and TRBJ1-1; D not certain. There are 13 residues in the CDR3. V gave up 8 bases and J gave up 8 bases, with 18 bases separating them. The CDR3 region has the DNA TGTGCCAGCTTAAGAATAGGGTTTGGCGAAGCTTTCTTT. This sequence encodes CASLRIGFGEAFF.

The chain is built from TRBV20-1 and TRBJ2-4; 12 positions agree with TRBD1. Looked up from germline, CDR1 is DFQATT and CDR2 is SNEGSKA (reference sequence). The CDR3 is 13 residues long. J was trimmed by 12 bases and V by 6 bases; bases with no gene match: 9. The DNA for the CDR3 is TGCAGTGCCATCTGGGGACAGGGGGCAACTCAGTACTTC. Protein product: CSAIWGQGATQYF.

The rearrangement links TRBV5-1 to TRBJ2-3; 9 nucleotides agree with TRBD1. The CDR3 has 17 residues. The V and J ends lost 5 bases and 0 bases, in that order; junction bases with no gene match: 10. Germline CDR1 and CDR2: SGHRS and YFSETQ. The CDR3 region is CASRLVPGQGSTDTQYF. The CDR3 nucleotides read TGCGCCAGCAGACTCGTCCCGGGACAGGGCAGCACAGATACGCAGTATTTT. The whole variable domain, filled in from reference TRBV5-1 and TRBJ2-3, reads KAGVTQTPRYLIKTRGQQVTLSCSPISGHRSVSWYQQTPGQGLQFLFEYFSETQRNKGNFPGRFSGRQFSNSRSEMNVSTLELGDSALYLCASRLVPGQGSTDTQYFGPGTRLTVL.

The V gene is TRBV6-5, the J gene TRBJ2-3; 8 positions agree with TRBD1. The CDR3 consists of 13 residues. The germline gives CDR1 MNHEY, CDR2 SVGAGI. The trim removed 7 bases at V and 5 bases at J, leaving 5 bases unmatched. CDR3 DNA sequence: TGTGCCAGCACCAGGGGGCCAGAAGATACGCAGTATTTT. Residues: CASTRGPEDTQYF.

This clonotype was observed a few times. This chain joins TRBV6-1 and TRBJ1-1; 8 bases are a match to TRBD1. Looked up from germline, CDR1 is MNHNS and CDR2 is SASEGT. There are 14 residues in the CDR3. V shed 4 bases and J 4 bases; nucleotides not matched to a gene: 5. The CDR3 DNA follows: TGTGCCAGCAGTGGGGGACAGGCGGGCACTGAAGCTTTCTTT. This codes for CASSGGQAGTEAFF.